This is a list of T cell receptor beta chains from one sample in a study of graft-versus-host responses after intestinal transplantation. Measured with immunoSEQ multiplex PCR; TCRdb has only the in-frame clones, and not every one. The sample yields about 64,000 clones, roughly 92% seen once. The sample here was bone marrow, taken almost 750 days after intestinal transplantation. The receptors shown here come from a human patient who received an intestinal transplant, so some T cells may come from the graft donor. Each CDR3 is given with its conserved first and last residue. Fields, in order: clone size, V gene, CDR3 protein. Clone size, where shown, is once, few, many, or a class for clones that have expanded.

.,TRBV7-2,CASSLSQGFNQPQHF
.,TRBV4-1,CASSQDFSLEAFF
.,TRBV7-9,CASSLSGVGDTQYF
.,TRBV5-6,CASSLDGYGYTF
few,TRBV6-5,CASTQRMGRGQPQHF
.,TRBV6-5,CASSYPPGQGISEAFF
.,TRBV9,CASSATNRGSYNEQFF
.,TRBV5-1,CASSWDSPNEKLFF
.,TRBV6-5,CASSYPGHLYEQYF
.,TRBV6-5,CASYSRNTIYF
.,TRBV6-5,CASSHLSEQYF
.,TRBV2,CASTIMMKAGDIEQYF
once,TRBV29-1,CSVEGDGQYFQETQYF
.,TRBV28,CASSSLRGGGDIQYF
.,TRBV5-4,CASSQAGTSFIDTQYF
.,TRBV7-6,CASSLEVAANEQFF